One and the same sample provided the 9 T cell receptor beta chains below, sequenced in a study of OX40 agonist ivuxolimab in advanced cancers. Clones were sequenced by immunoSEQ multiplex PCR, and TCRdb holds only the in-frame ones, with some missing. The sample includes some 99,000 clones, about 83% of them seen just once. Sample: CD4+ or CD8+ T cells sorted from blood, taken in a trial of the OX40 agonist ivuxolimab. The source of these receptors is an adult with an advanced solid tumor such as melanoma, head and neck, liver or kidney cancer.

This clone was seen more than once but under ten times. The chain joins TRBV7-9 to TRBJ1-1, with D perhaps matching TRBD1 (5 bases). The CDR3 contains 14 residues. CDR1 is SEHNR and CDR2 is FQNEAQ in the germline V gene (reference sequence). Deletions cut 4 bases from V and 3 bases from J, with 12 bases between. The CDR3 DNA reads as TGTGCCAGCAGCTCCAGGGTATCTGACACTGAAGCTTTCTTT. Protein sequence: CASSSRVSDTEAFF.

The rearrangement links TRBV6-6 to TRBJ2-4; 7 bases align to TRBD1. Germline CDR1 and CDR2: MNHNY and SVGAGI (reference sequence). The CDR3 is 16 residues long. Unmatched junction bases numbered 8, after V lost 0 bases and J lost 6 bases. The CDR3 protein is CASSYSAGTALNIQYF. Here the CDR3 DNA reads TGTGCCAGCAGTTACTCGGCCGGGACAGCCCTAAACATTCAGTACTTC.

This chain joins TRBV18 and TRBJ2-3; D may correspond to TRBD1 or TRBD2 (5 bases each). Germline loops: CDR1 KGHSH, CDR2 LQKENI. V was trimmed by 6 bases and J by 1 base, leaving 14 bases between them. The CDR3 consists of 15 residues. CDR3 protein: CASSLYGGRTDTQYF. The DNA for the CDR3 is TGTGCCAGCTCCCTCTATGGGGGTCGCACAGATACGCAGTATTTT.

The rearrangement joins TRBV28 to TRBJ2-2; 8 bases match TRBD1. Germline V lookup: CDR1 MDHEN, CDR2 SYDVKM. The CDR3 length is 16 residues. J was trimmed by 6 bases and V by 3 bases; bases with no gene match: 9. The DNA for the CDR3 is TGTGCCAGCAGTTTTAGTGCGGGGACAGGCTCCGGGGAGCTGTTTTTT. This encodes CASSFSAGTGSGELFF.

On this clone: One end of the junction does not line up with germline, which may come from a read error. CDR3 nucleotides: TGCGCCAGCAGCCTCGAAAAAGACACCCAGTACTTC. It encodes CASSLEKDTQYF. The chain has TRBV5-1 and TRBJ2-5; D uncertain. CDR3 size: 12 residues. The V gene's germline CDR1 is SGHRS and CDR2 YFSETQ.

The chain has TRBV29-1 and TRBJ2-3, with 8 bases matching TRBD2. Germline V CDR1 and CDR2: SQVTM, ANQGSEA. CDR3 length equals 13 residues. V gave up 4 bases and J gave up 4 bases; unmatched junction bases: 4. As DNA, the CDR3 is TGCAGCGTTGTCTCTAGCGGGCCAGATACGCAGTATTTT. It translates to CSVVSSGPDTQYF.

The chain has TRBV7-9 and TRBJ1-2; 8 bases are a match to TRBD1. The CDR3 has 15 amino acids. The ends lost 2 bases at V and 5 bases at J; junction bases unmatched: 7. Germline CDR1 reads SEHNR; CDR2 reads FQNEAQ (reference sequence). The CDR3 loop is CASSLSQGATYGYTF. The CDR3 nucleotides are TGTGCCAGCAGCTTATCCCAGGGGGCAACGTATGGCTACACCTTC.

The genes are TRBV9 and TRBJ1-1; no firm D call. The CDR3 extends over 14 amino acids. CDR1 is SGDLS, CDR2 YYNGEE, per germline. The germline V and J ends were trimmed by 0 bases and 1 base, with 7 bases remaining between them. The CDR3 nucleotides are TGTGCCAGCAGCGTAGGAAGCGCGAACACTGAAGCTTTCTTT. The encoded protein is CASSVGSANTEAFF.

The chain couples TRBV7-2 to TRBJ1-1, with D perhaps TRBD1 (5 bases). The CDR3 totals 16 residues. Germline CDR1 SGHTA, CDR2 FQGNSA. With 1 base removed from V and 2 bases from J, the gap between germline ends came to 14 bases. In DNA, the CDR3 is TGTGCCAGCAGCTTAGAAGAGACAGAACTCAACACTGAAGCTTTCTTT. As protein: CASSLEETELNTEAFF.